This T cell receptor (beta chain) was recovered during a study of blood T cell repertoires in COVID-19. About the research overall: Some COVID-19 samples were acute and others convalescent; all came from the United States, Italy and Spain. The cDNA or gDNA used as material had been derived from T cells, B-cell-depleted T cells, or PBMCs.

Per the original methods: It was from reference gene primer amplification that nucleated cell counts were estimated. The method was immunoSEQ multiplex PCR; TCRdb's version includes in-frame clones alone and lacks a portion of them. V and J calls plus clone size are reproduced from that table; the DNA served to infer D and trimming. The data contain some 410,000 clones, approximately 87% of them singletons. Residents of around 24 US areas, aged roughly 18 to 95 years, made up the participants. The clonotype comes from a woman aged 25 to 39 with acute COVID-19. The material sequenced was PBMCs or T cells enriched from blood (not recorded which).

Here the CDR3 reads CASGWTPDYGYTF. The DNA for the CDR3 is TGTGCTAGTGGTTGGACACCAGACTATGGCTACACCTTC. V and J are TRBV12-5 and TRBJ1-2, with D maybe TRBD1 (5 bases). The CDR3 covers 13 residues. The germline gives CDR1 LGHNT, CDR2 FRNRAP. Trimming left V 4 bases short and J 3 bases short, with 9 bases between.